This T cell receptor (beta chain) was identified during a study of tumor-infiltrating lymphocytes in primary liver carcinoma (dated 2017 in TCRdb). Regarding the study in general: The five patients, three men and two women aged 30 to 69 years, had hepatocellular carcinoma (four) or combined HCC and intrahepatic cholangiocarcinoma (one). Tumors of the five patients were stage T1-T3 N0M0 with maximum diameters of 4.2 to 10 cm. Roughly 3.5 to 7.5 million productive TCRbeta reads were obtained per sample, and no significant difference in read depth was found between tissue types. For each liver tumor, the study sampled five regions along with adjacent normal tissue and blood, and applied TCRbeta repertoire sequencing, expression microarrays and whole-exome sequencing. A total of 35 specimens from 5 patients underwent TCRbeta repertoire sequencing, comprising 25 or so tumor regions, 5 adjacent noncancerous liver tissues and 5 peripheral blood samples. Agilent mRNA microarray profiling was performed on the approximately 25 tumor region samples to relate TCRbeta repertoire diversity to the local molecular phenotype. Repertoires from technical replicates were highly reproducible, with mean shared-clone rates near 0.89 and correlation coefficients above 0.95. Study-wide findings and limitations: Pairs of tumor regions showed greater repertoire overlap (mean about 35%) than tumor-adjacent pairs (about 17%) or tumor-blood pairs (approximately 14%), which is consistent with antigen-driven expansion. The study included only four to six patients, and the authors note findings should be validated in a larger study. Because only the TCR beta chain was sequenced and unpaired alpha chains were not captured, true repertoire diversity is likely underestimated. Just about 8-25% of top clones turned up in all five regions of a tumor, which suggests spatial heterogeneity among tumor-infiltrating T cells. Comparison of CD4+ and CD8+ T cell repertoires was precluded by the use of bulk unsorted samples. The top 250 clones accounted for a significantly greater share of the repertoire in tumors than in blood (p = 0.039).

A note on this clonotype: The antigen this receptor binds is unknown. Because it lacks the conserved phenylalanine or tryptophan at the end, this CDR3 is likely a read error.

According to the germline V gene (reference sequence), CDR1 reads SEHNR and CDR2 reads FQNEAQ. Both ends counted, the CDR3 spans 15 residues. The sequence is cut down to CDR3 DNA, 45 bases in frame from base 1. Using a constant-region primer and ProtoScript II reverse transcriptase, TCRbeta-specific cDNA was reverse-transcribed from about 540 ng total RNA. TCRbeta libraries were built with three nested multiplex PCR rounds, a slightly modified ARM-PCR procedure. Multiplex TRBV1-TRBV30 forward primers and a Cbeta reverse primer were used in the first two PCR rounds, each of which was run for approximately 9 cycles. Sample barcodes and Illumina adapters were attached in a final 25-cycle PCR using Deep VentR polymerase. Amplicons of 200-500 bp were gel-purified with a QIAquick gel extraction kit before sequencing. An Illumina HiSeq 2500 was used to sequence the TCRbeta amplicons, generating 250-bp paired-end reads. The authors processed their data as follows. Reads were quality-trimmed with Trimmomatic v0.33, and paired reads were merged with FLASH v1.2.11 to recover full CDR3 sequences. MiGEC v1.2.1b assigned V, D and J germline segments to the rearranged TCRbeta sequences. Clonotype statistics and Shannon-Wiener diversity indices were computed with VDJtools v1.0.0. Except for diversity analysis, only each sample's 250 most abundant clonotypes were used in subsequent analyses to reduce sampling bias. TCRdb itself trimmed the public reads at Q25 with fastp, ran MiXCR and retained productive beta chains. When rows share a CDR3 protein, they turn into one entry using the most common DNA and genes. TCRdb, not the authors, supplied the V and J calls. Counted in this sample were 110,000 or so distinct CDR3 sequences; roughly 80% of them appeared once. The ten largest clones capture about 20% of the sample.

Without any cell sorting, total RNA and DNA were extracted together from around 18-30 mg of bulk tissue using the AllPrep DNA/RNA mini kit. Between late 2015 and March 2016, about 5 patients in China with histopathologically diagnosed primary liver carcinoma had surgical resection. At the time of sampling, the patients were treatment-naive and had chronic HBV infection. Each tumor was sampled at five spatially separated regions: the superior, inferior, left-lateral and right-lateral poles and the tumor centre. More than 75% viable tumor cells were found by histology in every tumor sample. Fresh tumor and adjacent tissue pieces were bisected, with one half stored in RNAlater at -80 degrees C and the other half sent for histology.

This clonotype was sampled from a middle-aged man with primary liver carcinoma and hepatitis B virus infection. Sequencing was carried out using liver tumor tissue from sampling region 3. The cell subset or site label here, explained by the study, means: tumor region T3, left-lateral pole. This sequence uses TRBV7-9 and TRBJ2-7; the D assignment is uncertain and may be TRBD1 or TRBD2, with 5 bases supporting each. The nucleotide sequence is given as TGTGGCAGCAGCTTAAGAGGGACGGGGACCTACGAGCAGTACTCC. Protein translation: CGSSLRGTGTYEQYS.